These T cell receptor beta chains were read from a single sample in a study of CD8+CD57+ T cells in acquired aplastic anemia. TCRdb processed the reads anew with MiXCR; each CDR3 protein has one entry. The sample lists some 200,000 distinct CDR3 sequences, 40% to 50% occurring once. Sequencing used sorted CD4+, CD8+, or CD8+CD57+ T cells (not recorded which) from PBMCs. These receptors were taken from a human donor with aplastic anemia. The CDR3 runs from the conserved cysteine through the conserved F or W. A D gene is named only where the DNA matches it firmly. Clone size, where shown, is once, few, many, or a class for clones that have expanded.

abundance,j_gene,d_gene,len,v_gene,CDR3nt,CDR3aa
few,TRBJ2-3,-,14,TRBV20-1,TGCAGTGCTAGGACAGGCACGGAAACGGATACGCAGTATTTT,CSARTGTETDTQYF
-,TRBJ2-7,-,15,TRBV2,TGTGCCAGCAGTGATGGGGGGAGTCCTTTTTACGAGCAGTACTTC,CASSDGGSPFYEQYF
few,TRBJ2-7,-,14,TRBV28,TGTGCCAGCAGTTTCCCAGGGAGCTCCTACGAGCAGTACTTC,CASSFPGSSYEQYF
many,TRBJ2-5,-,15,TRBV2,TGTGCCAGCAGTGGGACAGCCTCCGCCCAAGAGACCCAGTACTTC,CASSGTASAQETQYF
-,TRBJ2-7,-,15,TRBV29-1,TGCAGCGTTGAGGGCTCCGGGAAGGGCCCTTACGAGCAGTACTTC,CSVEGSGKGPYEQYF
-,TRBJ2-7,-,14,TRBV10-3,TGTGCCACCTCCACGTCGGGACACCTCTACGAGCAGTACTTC,CATSTSGHLYEQYF
few,TRBJ2-1,-,13,TRBV3-1,TGTGCCAGCAGCCAAGATGCCCAGGATGAGCAGTTCTTC,CASSQDAQDEQFF
many,TRBJ2-7,-,15,TRBV20-1,TGCAGTGCTTCCTCCCGGGCGACTAGTTCGCGCGAGCAGTACTTC,CSASSRATSSREQYF
-,TRBJ2-7,-,17,TRBV2,TGTGCCAGCATTCGACAGGGGGCCAGGCTAGCGGGAGCCGAGCAGTACTTC,CASIRQGARLAGAEQYF
many,TRBJ1-2,TRBD1,13,TRBV20-1,TGCAGTGCCAGACGGACAGGGGGATATGGCTACACCTTC,CSARRTGGYGYTF
many,TRBJ2-7,TRBD1,15,TRBV7-2,TGTGCCAGCAGCTCGGGACAGGGGGCTCTCTACGAGCAGTACTTC,CASSSGQGALYEQYF
many,TRBJ1-1,TRBD1,14,TRBV6-5,TGTGCCAGCAGCCGACAGGGCAAGAACACTGAAGCTTTCTTT,CASSRQGKNTEAFF
-,TRBJ2-1,-,12,TRBV11-2,TGTGCCAGCAGCTTACTGGTGAATGAGCAGTTCTTC,CASSLLVNEQFF
few,TRBJ1-5,-,13,TRBV27,TGTGCCAGCAGTGAAAGCGGAGATCAGCCCCAGCATTTT,CASSESGDQPQHF
many,TRBJ2-3,-,14,TRBV6-5,TGTGCCAGCACGTTACAGCCTGTCACAGATACGCAGTATTTT,CASTLQPVTDTQYF
few,TRBJ2-5,-,15,TRBV24-1,TGTGCCACCAGTGATTTGCCAGGGCCCCAAGAGACCCAGTACTTC,CATSDLPGPQETQYF
once,TRBJ2-3,-,16,TRBV6-4,TGTGCCAGCAGTGACTCGTTCCAGGGAATCACAGATACGCGGTATTTT,CASSDSFQGITDTRYF
few,TRBJ2-2,-,15,TRBV6-5,TGTGCCAGCAGTTACTCCGGGACGGGCACCGGGGAGCTGTTTTTT,CASSYSGTGTGELFF
few,TRBJ1-1,TRBD1,13,TRBV7-9,TGTGCCAGCACCGGACAGGGGGACACTGAAGCTTTCTTT,CASTGQGDTEAFF
many,TRBJ1-2,-,14,TRBV10-3,TGTGCCATCAGTGTTCAGAATAGAGGCTATGGCTACACCTTC,CAISVQNRGYGYTF
few,TRBJ1-6,-,19,TRBV12-3/TRBV12-4,TGTGCCAGCGGGGAGCAGGGAGGAGACAGAGTAGTTAGGAATTCACCCCTCCACTTT,CASGEQGGDRVVRNSPLHF
-,TRBJ2-7,TRBD2,13,TRBV10-3,TGTGCCACCGCGACTAGCGGGACTTTCGAGCAGTACTTC,CATATSGTFEQYF
-,TRBJ1-6,TRBD1,14,TRBV4-1,TGCGCCAGCAGCCAGACAGGGATTAATTCACCCCTCCACTTT,CASSQTGINSPLHF
-,TRBJ1-2,-,13,TRBV7-9,TGTGCCAGCAGCTTAGGGGTCGACTATGGCTACACCTTC,CASSLGVDYGYTF
many,TRBJ1-5,TRBD1,15,TRBV7-9,TGTGCCAGCAGCTCGGACAGGGTTTCAGGGCAGCCCCAGCATTTT,CASSSDRVSGQPQHF
-,TRBJ2-5,-,15,TRBV2,TGTGCCAGCAGTGAATTTGGCAGAGGCCTGGAGACCCAGTACTTC,CASSEFGRGLETQYF
many,TRBJ2-5,-,9,TRBV6-2/TRBV6-3,TGTGCCGGCAGAGAGACCCAGTACTTC,CAGRETQYF
few,TRBJ1-2,TRBD1,16,TRBV4-1,TGCGCCAGCAGCCCCAAAGAATGGGACAGCCGCTATGGCTACACCTTC,CASSPKEWDSRYGYTF
-,TRBJ1-6,-,14,TRBV10-3,TGTGCCATCAGTGAGTCGACTATGAATTCACCCCTCCACTTT,CAISESTMNSPLHF
-,TRBJ2-3,-,14,TRBV10-3,TGTGCCATCAGTGAGGCACAGGTTCGGGGTACGCAGTATTTT,CAISEAQVRGTQYF
many,TRBJ2-1,-,15,TRBV7-8,TGTGCCAGCAGCTTATCGGTATCAGGTTTTATTGAGCAGTTCTTC,CASSLSVSGFIEQFF
once,TRBJ1-5,TRBD1,14,TRBV20-1,TGCAGTGCTAGAGGACAGGGCAACCATCAGCCCCAGCATTTT,CSARGQGNHQPQHF
-,TRBJ2-5,-,12,TRBV12-3/TRBV12-4,TGTGCCAGCAGTTTCCAAGGGGAGACCCAGTACTTC,CASSFQGETQYF
many,TRBJ1-6,-,12,TRBV6-5,TGTGCCAGCAGTTGGACGGGCTCACCCCTCCACTTT,CASSWTGSPLHF
-,TRBJ2-7,-,14,TRBV11-3,TGTGCCAGCAGACCACAGGGAGCTCTTGGAGAGCAGTACTTC,CASRPQGALGEQYF
-,TRBJ2-1,-,12,TRBV20-1,TGCAGTTCCAGGAGGTCCTGGGATGAGCAGTTCTTC,CSSRRSWDEQFF
few,TRBJ1-2,TRBD1,14,TRBV5-1,TGCGCCAGCAGCTCGACGGGACAGGTTGATGGCTACACCTTC,CASSSTGQVDGYTF
many,TRBJ2-7,-,14,TRBV7-2,TGTGCCAGCAGCTCCCTTGGGGGGACCTGGGAGCAGTACTTC,CASSSLGGTWEQYF
-,TRBJ1-2,-,13,TRBV19,TGTGCCAGTAATCCGGGACACTATTATGGCTACACCTTC,CASNPGHYYGYTF
-,TRBJ2-7,TRBD2,13,TRBV24-1,TGTGCGAGACTAGCGGGATTGTCCTACGAGCAGTACTTC,CARLAGLSYEQYF
many,TRBJ1-2,-,13,TRBV7-9,TGTGCCAGCAGCCCTCCGCTATTGGATGGCTACACCTTC,CASSPPLLDGYTF
-,TRBJ1-5,TRBD1,14,TRBV10-3,TGTGCCATCAGTCAGGGGGAAGGCAATCAGCCCCAGCATTTT,CAISQGEGNQPQHF
-,TRBJ1-1,-,15,TRBV6-5,TGTGCCAGCAGTTACTCAACCACAGCGAACACTGAAGCTTTCTTT,CASSYSTTANTEAFF
-,TRBJ2-2,-,15,TRBV6-5,TGTGCCAGCAGTTATAAAGGGGCAGGATCCGGGGAGCTGTTTTTT,CASSYKGAGSGELFF
-,TRBJ2-7,-,15,TRBV6-1,TGTGCCAGCAGTGAGGGGCAGGGTGCGGACTACGAGCAGTACTTC,CASSEGQGADYEQYF
many,TRBJ1-1,TRBD1,14,TRBV11-2,TGTGCCAGCAGCCCAAGAGGACAGGTAACTGAAGCTTTCTTT,CASSPRGQVTEAFF
-,TRBJ1-4,-,12,TRBV7-8,TGTGCCAGCAGCTTATCGAATGAAAAACTGTTTTTT,CASSLSNEKLFF
few,TRBJ2-1,-,15,TRBV7-2,TGTGCCAGCAGCTTAGCTCCCACTAAGGGGAATGAGCAGTTCTTC,CASSLAPTKGNEQFF
-,TRBJ2-7,-,14,TRBV7-2,TGTGCCAGCAGCTTAGCGCGGCTTAAGTACGAGCAGTACTTC,CASSLARLKYEQYF
-,TRBJ2-5,TRBD1,13,TRBV9,TGTGCCAGCAGCACAGGGGGCTATGAGACCCAGTACTTC,CASSTGGYETQYF
few,TRBJ1-5,-,13,TRBV24-1,TGTGCCACCAGTGGGCAGGGCAATCAGCCCCAGCATTTT,CATSGQGNQPQHF
many,TRBJ2-3,TRBD2,19,TRBV11-1,TGTGCCAGCAGCTTAGCACTAGCGGGGATCGGATCTAGCACAGATACGCAGTATTTT,CASSLALAGIGSSTDTQYF
-,TRBJ2-7,TRBD1,15,TRBV15,TGTGCCACCAGCAGAGTTCGACAGGGTGGTTACGAGCAGTACTTC,CATSRVRQGGYEQYF
-,TRBJ1-5,-,8,TRBV10-2,TGCGCCAGCAGTCCCCAGCATTTT,CASSPQHF
many,TRBJ2-7,-,15,TRBV20-1,TGCAGTGCTAGAGATCATACCGCCAGCTCCTACGAGCAGTACTTC,CSARDHTASSYEQYF
-,TRBJ2-7,TRBD1,13,TRBV20-1,TGCAGCGTATCGGGGACAGTGCCCTACGAGCAGTACTTC,CSVSGTVPYEQYF
many,TRBJ2-2,TRBD1,16,TRBV25-1,TGTGCCAGCAGTGAACTGGGACAGGGGGCCTATGGGGAGCTGTTTTTT,CASSELGQGAYGELFF
-,TRBJ2-3,TRBD2,13,TRBV10-1,TGCGCCAGCATCAAGCGGGGTGGGGATACGCAGTATTTT,CASIKRGGDTQYF
many,TRBJ2-3,TRBD2,17,TRBV7-3,TGTGCCAGCAGTCCACAGAGCGGGAGTTTTGGCACAGATACGCAGTATTTT,CASSPQSGSFGTDTQYF